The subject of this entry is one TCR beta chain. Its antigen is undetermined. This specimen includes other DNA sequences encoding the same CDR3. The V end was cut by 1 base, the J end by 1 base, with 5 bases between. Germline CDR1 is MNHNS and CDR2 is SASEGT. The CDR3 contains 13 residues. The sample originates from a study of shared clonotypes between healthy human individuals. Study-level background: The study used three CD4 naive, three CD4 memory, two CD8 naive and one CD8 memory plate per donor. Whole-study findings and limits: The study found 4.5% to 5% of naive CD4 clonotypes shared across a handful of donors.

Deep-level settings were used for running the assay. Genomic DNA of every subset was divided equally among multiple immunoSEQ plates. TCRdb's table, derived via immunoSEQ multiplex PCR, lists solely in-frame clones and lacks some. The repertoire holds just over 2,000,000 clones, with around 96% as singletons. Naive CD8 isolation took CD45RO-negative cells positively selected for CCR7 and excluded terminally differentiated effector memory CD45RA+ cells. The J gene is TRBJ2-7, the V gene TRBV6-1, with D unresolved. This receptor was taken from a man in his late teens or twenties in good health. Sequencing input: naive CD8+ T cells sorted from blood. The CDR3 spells CASSEGRSYEQYF. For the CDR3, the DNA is TGTGCCAGCAGTGAAGGTAGATCCTACGAGCAGTACTTC.